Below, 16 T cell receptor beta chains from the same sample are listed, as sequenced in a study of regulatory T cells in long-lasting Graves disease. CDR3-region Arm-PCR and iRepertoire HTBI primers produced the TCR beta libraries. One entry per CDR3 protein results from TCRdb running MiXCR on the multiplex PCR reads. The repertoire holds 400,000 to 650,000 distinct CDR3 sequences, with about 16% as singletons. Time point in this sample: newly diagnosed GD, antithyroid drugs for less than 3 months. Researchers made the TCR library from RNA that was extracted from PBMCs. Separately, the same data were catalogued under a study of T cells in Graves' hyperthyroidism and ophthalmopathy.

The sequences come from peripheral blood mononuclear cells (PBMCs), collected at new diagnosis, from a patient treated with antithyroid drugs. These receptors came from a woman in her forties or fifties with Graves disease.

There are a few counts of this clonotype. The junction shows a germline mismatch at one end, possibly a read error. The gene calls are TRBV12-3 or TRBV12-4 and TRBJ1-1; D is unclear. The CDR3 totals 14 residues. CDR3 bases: TGCGCCAGCAGCGTAGAGAATAGGAACACTGAAGCTTCCTTT. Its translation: CASSVENRNTEASF.

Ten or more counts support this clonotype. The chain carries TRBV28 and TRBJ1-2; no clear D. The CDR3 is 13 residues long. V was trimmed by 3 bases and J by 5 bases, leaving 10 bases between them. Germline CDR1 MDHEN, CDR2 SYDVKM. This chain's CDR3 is CASSFFPGYGYTF. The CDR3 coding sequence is TGTGCCAGCAGTTTTTTTCCAGGTTATGGCTACACCTTC.

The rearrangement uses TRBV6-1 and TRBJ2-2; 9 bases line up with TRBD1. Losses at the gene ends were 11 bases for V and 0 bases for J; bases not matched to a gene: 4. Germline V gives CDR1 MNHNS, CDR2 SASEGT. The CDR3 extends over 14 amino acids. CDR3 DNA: TGTGCCGGACGACAGGGGGCGAACACCGGGGAGCTGTTTTTT. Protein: CAGRQGANTGELFF.

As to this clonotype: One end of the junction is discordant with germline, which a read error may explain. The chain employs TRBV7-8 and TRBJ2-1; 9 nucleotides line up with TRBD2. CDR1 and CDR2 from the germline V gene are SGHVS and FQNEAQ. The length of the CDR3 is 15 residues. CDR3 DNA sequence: TGTACCAGCGGACTGACTAGCGGCTCCTACAATGAGCAGTTCTTC. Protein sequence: CTSGLTSGSYNEQFF.

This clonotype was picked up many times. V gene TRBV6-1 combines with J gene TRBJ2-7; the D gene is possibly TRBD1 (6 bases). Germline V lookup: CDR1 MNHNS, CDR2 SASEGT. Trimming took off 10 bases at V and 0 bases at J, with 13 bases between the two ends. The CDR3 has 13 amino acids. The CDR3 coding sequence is TGTGCCACCCACGGGACACTCTCCTACGAGCAGTACTTC. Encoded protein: CATHGTLSYEQYF.

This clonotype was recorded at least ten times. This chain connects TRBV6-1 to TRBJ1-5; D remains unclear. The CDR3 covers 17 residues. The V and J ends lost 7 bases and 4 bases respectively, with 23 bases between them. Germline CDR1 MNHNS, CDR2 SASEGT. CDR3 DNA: TGTGCCAGCAAAAGTCCGGGCAGATCGTCTTCTAATCAGCCCCAGCATTTT. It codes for CASKSPGRSSSNQPQHF.

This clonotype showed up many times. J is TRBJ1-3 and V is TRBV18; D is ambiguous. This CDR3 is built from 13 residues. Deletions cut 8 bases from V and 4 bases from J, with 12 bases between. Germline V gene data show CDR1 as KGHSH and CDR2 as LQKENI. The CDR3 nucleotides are TGTGCCAGCAGTCCCCCCTCCGGAAACACCATATATTTT. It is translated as CASSPPSGNTIYF.

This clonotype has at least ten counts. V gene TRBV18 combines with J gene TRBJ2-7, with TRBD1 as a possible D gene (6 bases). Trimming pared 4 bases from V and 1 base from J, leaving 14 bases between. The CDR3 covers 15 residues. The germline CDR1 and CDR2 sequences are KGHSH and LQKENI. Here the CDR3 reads CASSLYQGNSYEQYF. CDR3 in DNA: TGTGCCAGCTCACTTTATCAGGGGAATTCCTACGAGCAGTACTTC.

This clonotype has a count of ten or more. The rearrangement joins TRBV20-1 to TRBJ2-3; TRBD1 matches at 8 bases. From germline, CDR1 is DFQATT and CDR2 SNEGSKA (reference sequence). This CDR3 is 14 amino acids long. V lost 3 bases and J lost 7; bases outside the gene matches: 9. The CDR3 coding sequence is TGCAGTGCTAGGAGGACAGGGAAAAGTAATACGCAGTATTTT. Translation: CSARRTGKSNTQYF.

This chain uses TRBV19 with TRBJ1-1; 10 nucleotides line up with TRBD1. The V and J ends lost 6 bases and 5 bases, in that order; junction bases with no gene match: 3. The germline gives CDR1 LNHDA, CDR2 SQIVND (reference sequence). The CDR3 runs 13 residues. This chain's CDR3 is CASREGQGTEAFF. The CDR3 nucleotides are TGTGCCAGTAGAGAGGGACAGGGGACTGAAGCTTTCTTT.

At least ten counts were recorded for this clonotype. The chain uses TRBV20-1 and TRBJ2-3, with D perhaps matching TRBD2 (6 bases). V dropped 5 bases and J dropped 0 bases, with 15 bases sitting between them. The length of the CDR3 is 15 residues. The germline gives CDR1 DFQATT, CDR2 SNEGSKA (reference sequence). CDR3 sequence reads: CSASGWEDSTDTQYF. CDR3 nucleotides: TGCAGTGCTTCGGGGTGGGAGGACAGCACAGATACGCAGTATTTT.

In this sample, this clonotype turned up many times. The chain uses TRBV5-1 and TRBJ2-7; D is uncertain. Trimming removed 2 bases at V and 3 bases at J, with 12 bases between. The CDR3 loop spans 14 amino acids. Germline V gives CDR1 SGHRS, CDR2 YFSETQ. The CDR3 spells CASSLNGLYYEQYF. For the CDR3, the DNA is TGCGCCAGCAGCTTAAACGGTCTTTACTACGAGCAGTACTTC.

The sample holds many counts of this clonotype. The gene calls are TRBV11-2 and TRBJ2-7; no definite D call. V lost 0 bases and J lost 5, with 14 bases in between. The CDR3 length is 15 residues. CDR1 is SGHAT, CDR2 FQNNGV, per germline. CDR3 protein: CASSLDQATGHEQYF. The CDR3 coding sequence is TGTGCCAGCAGCTTAGATCAGGCTACTGGGCACGAGCAGTACTTC.

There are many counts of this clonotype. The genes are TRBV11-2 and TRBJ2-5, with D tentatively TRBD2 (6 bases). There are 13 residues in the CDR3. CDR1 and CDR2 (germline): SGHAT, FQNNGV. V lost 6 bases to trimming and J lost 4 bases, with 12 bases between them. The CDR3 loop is CASRSTSRETQYF. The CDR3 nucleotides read TGTGCCAGCAGGTCGACTAGTCGAGAGACCCAGTACTTC.

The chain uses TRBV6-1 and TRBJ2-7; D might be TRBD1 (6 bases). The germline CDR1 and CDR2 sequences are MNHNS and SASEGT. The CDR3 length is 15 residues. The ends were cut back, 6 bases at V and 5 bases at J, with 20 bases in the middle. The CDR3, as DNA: TGTGCCAGCAGGACCCCAGCCGGTGGGGGCGACGAGCAGTACTTC. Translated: CASRTPAGGGDEQYF.

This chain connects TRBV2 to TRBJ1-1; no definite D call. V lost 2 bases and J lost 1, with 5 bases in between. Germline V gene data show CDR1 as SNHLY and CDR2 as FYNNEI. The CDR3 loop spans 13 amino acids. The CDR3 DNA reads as TGTGCCAGCAGTGAAAATGGGAACACTGAAGCTTTCTTT. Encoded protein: CASSENGNTEAFF.